The subject of this entry is one T cell receptor beta chain. Its antigen is undetermined. The table came from immunoSEQ multiplex PCR; TCRdb's copy has only in-frame clones and leaves some out. The sample lists tens of thousands of clones; about 93% were seen once. The CDR3 spans 12 residues. In germline, CDR1 is SQVTM, CDR2 ANQGSEA. Trimming shortened V by 6 bases and J by 4 bases, and 13 bases separated the two germline ends. The source of the sample is a study of human versus mouse CDR3 diversity and MHC coevolution. Findings and limits, study-wide: Among all groups, two of three human donors showed least clonal inequality.

Sequencing used naive CD4+ T cells from blood. Subset denoted: CD45RO-negative CD62L-positive naive CD4 T cells. The source is a person between 30 and 69 years old in good health. The genes are TRBV29-1 and TRBJ2-7; D is perhaps TRBD1 (6 bases). CDR3 bases: TGCAGCGTAGGGCGCCAGGGGTACGAGCAGTACTTC. Amino acid sequence: CSVGRQGYEQYF.